This TCR beta chain was retrieved from a study of shared clonotypes between healthy human individuals. Study details: For every donor, three CD4 naive, three CD4 memory, two CD8 naive and one CD8 memory plates were used.

Repertoires were generated with immunoSEQ multiplex PCR, while TCRdb's copy carries only in-frame clones and drops some. The sample lists some 2 million clones, roughly 96% seen once, with 0.1% to 0.15% in the top ten. With 6 bases clipped from V and 4 bases from J, the junction kept 7 bases outside the gene matches. Looked up from germline, CDR1 is MNHEY and CDR2 is SVGAGI. There are 14 residues in the CDR3. The origin of this receptor is a man aged 18 to 30 in good health. This chain links TRBV6-5 with TRBJ2-3; the match to TRBD1 covers 7 bases. The sample was naive CD4+ T cells sorted from blood. Subset specified: CD45RA+ positively selected. The CDR3 sequence: CASRTDRVPDTQYF. CDR3 coding DNA: TGTGCCAGCAGGACAGACAGGGTACCAGATACGCAGTATTTT.